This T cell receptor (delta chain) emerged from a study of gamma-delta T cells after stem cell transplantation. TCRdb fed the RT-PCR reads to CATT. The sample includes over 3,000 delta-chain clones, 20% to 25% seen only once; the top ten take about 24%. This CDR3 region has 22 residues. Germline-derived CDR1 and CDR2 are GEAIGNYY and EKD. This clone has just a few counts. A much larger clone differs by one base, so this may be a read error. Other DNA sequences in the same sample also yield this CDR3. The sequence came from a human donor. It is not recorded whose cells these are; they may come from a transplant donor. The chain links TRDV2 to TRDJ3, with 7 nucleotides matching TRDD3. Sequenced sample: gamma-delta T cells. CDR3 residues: CACDTGSLGGPSYSWDTRQMFF. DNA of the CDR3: TGTGCCTGCGACACCGGAAGCCTGGGGGGCCCTTCTTACTCCTGGGACACCCGACAGATGTTTTTC.